The rows below give T cell receptor beta chains drawn from one sample of a study of T-cell memory formation after mild COVID-19. TCRdb called the 5' RACE reads again in MiXCR, with one record for every CDR3 protein. The sample lists approximately 210,000 distinct CDR3 sequences, approximately 20% seen once, with 2.4% in the top ten. The sequenced material came from PBMCs or a T cell subset sorted from them (not recorded which). All receptors derive from an adult woman who had mild COVID-19 (a few samples of this study predate the infection). Cell type and time point are not known. CDR3s include the opening cysteine and the closing phenylalanine or tryptophan. Each record gives: clone size, D gene, V gene, J gene, CDR3 protein, CDR3 DNA. D genes are given only for firm matches. The size field is filled for only some rows; it gives once, few, many or a size class.

clone size: -; D gene: -; V gene: TRBV7-6; J gene: TRBJ2-3; CDR3 protein: CASSSPPTDTQYF; CDR3 DNA: TGTGCCAGCAGCTCACCCCCCACAGATACGCAGTATTTT
clone size: -; D gene: -; V gene: TRBV19; J gene: TRBJ1-1; CDR3 protein: CASSDRGGNTEAFF; CDR3 DNA: TGTGCCAGTAGTGATAGAGGGGGGAACACTGAAGCTTTCTTT
clone size: few; D gene: -; V gene: TRBV12-5; J gene: TRBJ2-7; CDR3 protein: CASGLVGAPTYEQYF; CDR3 DNA: TGTGCTAGTGGTTTGGTAGGGGCTCCAACCTACGAGCAGTACTTC
clone size: few; D gene: -; V gene: TRBV5-1; J gene: TRBJ1-2; CDR3 protein: CASSLTGASYYGYTF; CDR3 DNA: TGCGCCAGCAGCTTGACCGGGGCGAGCTACTATGGCTACACCTTC
clone size: -; D gene: -; V gene: TRBV7-2; J gene: TRBJ2-5; CDR3 protein: CASSSNFGETQYF; CDR3 DNA: TGTGCCAGCAGCTCCAACTTTGGGGAGACCCAGTACTTC
clone size: many; D gene: -; V gene: TRBV4-3; J gene: TRBJ2-5; CDR3 protein: CASSQAEGSGQETQYF; CDR3 DNA: TGCGCCAGCAGCCAAGCCGAGGGTTCGGGCCAAGAGACCCAGTACTTC
clone size: -; D gene: TRBD2; V gene: TRBV9; J gene: TRBJ2-7; CDR3 protein: CASSVAPSGFYEQYF; CDR3 DNA: TGTGCCAGCAGCGTAGCCCCTAGCGGGTTTTACGAGCAGTACTTC
clone size: few; D gene: TRBD1; V gene: TRBV27; J gene: TRBJ1-2; CDR3 protein: CASSGDSPNYGYTF; CDR3 DNA: TGTGCCAGCAGCGGGGACAGTCCTAACTATGGCTACACCTTC
clone size: -; D gene: -; V gene: TRBV15; J gene: TRBJ1-2; CDR3 protein: CATSRDSLNYGYTF; CDR3 DNA: TGTGCCACCAGCAGAGACAGCCTTAACTATGGCTACACCTTC
clone size: few; D gene: -; V gene: TRBV20-1; J gene: TRBJ1-1; CDR3 protein: CSAKSSTVNTEAFF; CDR3 DNA: TGCAGTGCTAAATCCTCGACGGTGAACACTGAAGCTTTCTTT
clone size: few; D gene: TRBD2; V gene: TRBV6-2/TRBV6-3; J gene: TRBJ2-1; CDR3 protein: CASSYSAGYNEQFF; CDR3 DNA: TGTGCCAGCAGTTACTCAGCGGGGTACAATGAGCAGTTCTTC
clone size: few; D gene: -; V gene: TRBV5-1; J gene: TRBJ1-5; CDR3 protein: CASSLDRGDQPQHF; CDR3 DNA: TGCGCCAGCAGCTTGGATAGGGGAGACCAGCCCCAGCATTTT
clone size: many; D gene: -; V gene: TRBV7-2; J gene: TRBJ2-6; CDR3 protein: CASSLVGGAGANVLTF; CDR3 DNA: TGTGCCAGCAGCTTAGTAGGTGGGGCCGGGGCCAACGTCCTGACTTTC
clone size: -; D gene: TRBD2; V gene: TRBV20-1; J gene: TRBJ2-3; CDR3 protein: CSAESRSSGHTDTQYF; CDR3 DNA: TGCAGTGCTGAGAGTCGGTCTAGCGGACACACAGATACGCAGTATTTT
clone size: -; D gene: -; V gene: TRBV28; J gene: TRBJ2-7; CDR3 protein: CASNPTRFSYEQYF; CDR3 DNA: TGTGCCAGCAACCCCACGAGGTTTTCCTACGAGCAGTACTTC
clone size: few; D gene: TRBD2; V gene: TRBV5-1; J gene: TRBJ2-2; CDR3 protein: CASCPSGTGELFF; CDR3 DNA: TGCGCCAGCTGCCCTAGCGGCACCGGGGAGCTGTTTTTT
clone size: -; D gene: TRBD1; V gene: TRBV12-3/TRBV12-4; J gene: TRBJ1-2; CDR3 protein: CASRKQGARIYGYTF; CDR3 DNA: TGTGCCAGCAGGAAACAGGGGGCGAGGATCTATGGCTACACCTTC
clone size: -; D gene: TRBD2; V gene: TRBV24-1; J gene: TRBJ2-1; CDR3 protein: CATSDHGGRDNEQFF; CDR3 DNA: TGTGCCACCAGTGACCACGGCGGGAGAGATAATGAGCAGTTCTTC
clone size: -; D gene: TRBD2; V gene: TRBV27; J gene: TRBJ2-5; CDR3 protein: CASRGLAGGPSYF; CDR3 DNA: TGTGCCAGCAGGGGACTAGCGGGAGGGCCTTCGTACTTC
clone size: -; D gene: -; V gene: TRBV6-6; J gene: TRBJ1-6; CDR3 protein: CASLRDGTYNSPLHF; CDR3 DNA: TGTGCCAGTTTACGGGACGGAACCTATAATTCACCCCTCCACTTT
clone size: few; D gene: -; V gene: TRBV6-1; J gene: TRBJ1-2; CDR3 protein: CASSEAGGVYGYTF; CDR3 DNA: TGTGCCAGCAGTGAAGCGGGAGGTGTCTATGGCTACACCTTC
clone size: -; D gene: TRBD1; V gene: TRBV12-3/TRBV12-4; J gene: TRBJ2-1; CDR3 protein: CASSPGQSVNEQFF; CDR3 DNA: TGTGCCAGCAGCCCGGGACAGTCCGTGAATGAGCAGTTCTTC
clone size: -; D gene: TRBD1; V gene: TRBV5-1; J gene: TRBJ2-7; CDR3 protein: CASSSYRGTYEQYF; CDR3 DNA: TGCGCCAGCAGCTCGTACAGGGGAACCTACGAGCAGTACTTC
clone size: few; D gene: -; V gene: TRBV5-1; J gene: TRBJ1-3; CDR3 protein: CASSLRGLSSGNTIYF; CDR3 DNA: TGCGCCAGCAGCTTGAGGGGCCTCAGCTCCGGAAACACCATATATTTT
clone size: -; D gene: -; V gene: TRBV20-1; J gene: TRBJ1-1; CDR3 protein: CSASSSSWGTEAFF; CDR3 DNA: TGCAGTGCTAGTTCGTCCTCATGGGGCACTGAAGCTTTCTTT
clone size: -; D gene: -; V gene: TRBV20-1; J gene: TRBJ2-7; CDR3 protein: CSALMTESYEQYF; CDR3 DNA: TGCAGTGCCCTCATGACAGAATCCTACGAGCAGTACTTC
clone size: few; D gene: -; V gene: TRBV7-3; J gene: TRBJ2-3; CDR3 protein: CASSFTGLGTDTQYF; CDR3 DNA: TGTGCCAGCAGCTTTACAGGGTTGGGCACAGATACGCAGTATTTT
clone size: -; D gene: TRBD2; V gene: TRBV20-1; J gene: TRBJ2-1; CDR3 protein: CSASKAGGLSSYNEQFF; CDR3 DNA: TGCAGTGCTAGCAAGGCGGGGGGCTTAAGCTCCTACAATGAGCAGTTCTTC
clone size: -; D gene: -; V gene: TRBV12-3/TRBV12-4; J gene: TRBJ1-1; CDR3 protein: CASSSSGPPEAFF; CDR3 DNA: TGTGCCAGCAGTTCCTCCGGGCCTCCTGAAGCTTTCTTT
clone size: few; D gene: TRBD1; V gene: TRBV6-4; J gene: TRBJ1-2; CDR3 protein: CASSDFSGTGDGYTF; CDR3 DNA: TGTGCCAGCAGTGACTTCTCCGGGACAGGGGACGGCTACACCTTC
clone size: -; D gene: TRBD2; V gene: TRBV6-2/TRBV6-3; J gene: TRBJ2-5; CDR3 protein: CASSYPSWDYPQGTQYF; CDR3 DNA: TGTGCCAGCAGTTACCCTTCCTGGGACTACCCGCAGGGGACCCAGTACTTC
clone size: few; D gene: TRBD2; V gene: TRBV20-1; J gene: TRBJ2-3; CDR3 protein: CSARTAGGTDTQYF; CDR3 DNA: TGCAGTGCTAGAACAGCGGGGGGAACAGATACGCAGTATTTT
clone size: -; D gene: TRBD2; V gene: TRBV20-1; J gene: TRBJ2-4; CDR3 protein: CSARDSLAGGLYF; CDR3 DNA: TGCAGTGCTAGAGATTCACTAGCGGGGGGGCTCTACTTC
clone size: few; D gene: TRBD2; V gene: TRBV9; J gene: TRBJ2-2; CDR3 protein: CASSASGRNTGELFF; CDR3 DNA: TGTGCCAGCAGCGCTAGCGGGAGGAACACCGGGGAGCTGTTTTTT
clone size: few; D gene: -; V gene: TRBV4-3; J gene: TRBJ2-2; CDR3 protein: CASSQGLDGELFF; CDR3 DNA: TGCGCCAGCAGCCAAGGGCTTGACGGGGAGCTGTTTTTT
clone size: medium-sized; D gene: TRBD1; V gene: TRBV12-3/TRBV12-4; J gene: TRBJ1-1; CDR3 protein: CASRRQGSSVTEAFF; CDR3 DNA: TGTGCCAGCAGGCGACAGGGGTCGTCGGTCACTGAAGCTTTCTTT
clone size: few; D gene: TRBD2; V gene: TRBV3-1; J gene: TRBJ2-5; CDR3 protein: CASSHGGLALRETQYF; CDR3 DNA: TGTGCCAGCAGCCACGGGGGACTAGCGTTAAGGGAGACCCAGTACTTC
clone size: many; D gene: TRBD1; V gene: TRBV5-1; J gene: TRBJ2-1; CDR3 protein: CASSPGTGAYNEQFF; CDR3 DNA: TGTGCCAGCTCACCGGGGACAGGGGCCTACAATGAGCAGTTCTTC
clone size: -; D gene: -; V gene: TRBV5-1; J gene: TRBJ2-3; CDR3 protein: CASRGVLSTDTQYF; CDR3 DNA: TGCGCCAGCAGGGGAGTACTCAGCACAGATACGCAGTATTTT
clone size: few; D gene: TRBD2; V gene: TRBV4-2; J gene: TRBJ2-7; CDR3 protein: CASSPLGLAGFYEQYF; CDR3 DNA: TGTGCCAGCAGCCCGTTGGGACTAGCGGGCTTCTACGAGCAGTACTTC